Below, 21 T cell receptor beta chains from the same sample are listed, as sequenced in a study of blood T cell dynamics during melanoma immunotherapy. Only in-frame clones appear in the TCRdb table, and some are missing; sequencing was by immunoSEQ multiplex PCR. The table has about 6,000 clones, around 80% seen once. Documented time point: week 3, after first cycle of checkpoint inhibitor. The sample here was blood, taken from a patient treated with checkpoint blockade. The receptors shown here come from a human donor with melanoma.

The rearrangement uses TRBV30 and TRBJ2-7; no clear D gene. Trimming shortened V by 0 bases and J by 3 bases, and 9 bases separated the two germline ends. In germline, CDR1 is GTSNPN, CDR2 SVGIG (reference sequence). This CDR3 region has 13 residues. CDR3: CAWSVGSYYEQYF. The CDR3 coding sequence is TGTGCCTGGAGTGTCGGCAGTTACTACGAGCAGTACTTC.

Written as DNA, the CDR3 is TGTGCCAGCAGTTACACGGAAAAAGTTGAAGCTTTCTTT. Amino acid sequence: CASSYTEKVEAFF. The V call is TRBV6-6, the J call TRBJ1-1; the D is unclear. This CDR3 region has 13 residues. Germline CDR1 and CDR2: MNHNY and SVGAGI (reference sequence). V lost 2 bases, J lost 7 bases, and 11 bases lay in between.

In its sample, this clone was seen a few times. A clone one base away is much larger, so this may be a read error. This chain connects TRBV5-6 to TRBJ2-3; 7 bases are shared with TRBD2. The trim removed 3 bases at V and 8 bases at J, leaving 12 bases unmatched. The germline V gene has CDR1 SGHDT and CDR2 YYEEEE. The CDR3 contains 15 residues. The CDR3 here is CASSWGGGMGATQYF. DNA for the CDR3: TGTGCCAGCAGCTGGGGGGGAGGGATGGGTGCTACGCAGTATTTT.

The J gene is TRBJ1-2, the V gene TRBV4-1, with 8 bases that match TRBD1. Germline CDR1 is MGHRA and CDR2 is YSYEKL. Losses at the gene ends were 0 bases for V and 4 bases for J; bases not matched to a gene: 13. The CDR3 loop spans 18 amino acids. The CDR3 here is CASSQDPAGGAFFYGYTF. Here the CDR3 DNA reads TGCGCCAGCAGCCAAGATCCGGCAGGGGGCGCGTTCTTCTATGGCTACACCTTC.

A few counts support this clone. J is TRBJ1-1 and V is TRBV2, with 9 bases fitting TRBD1. The CDR3 covers 16 residues. Germline CDR1 and CDR2: SNHLY and FYNNEI. V lost 6 bases and J lost 11; bases outside the gene matches: 19. Here the CDR3 DNA reads TGTGCCAGCAGCCCAGGGACAGGGCCCTCTCCCCTTCGCGCTTTCTTT. Its protein is CASSPGTGPSPLRAFF.

By share of the sample, this clone is large. The chain recombines TRBV19 with TRBJ2-5, with unresolved D. The CDR3 loop spans 12 amino acids. Trimming cost V 6 bases and J 4 bases, with 9 bases left between them. Looked up from germline, CDR1 is LNHDA and CDR2 is SQIVND (reference sequence). DNA for the CDR3: TGTGCCAGTAGCGCTTCTAGAGAGACCCAGTACTTC. Translated, it gives CASSASRETQYF.

V usage is TRBV20-1 and J usage is TRBJ2-7; D not certain. Germline loops: CDR1 DFQATT, CDR2 SNEGSKA (reference sequence). The V and J ends lost 5 bases and 1 base respectively, with 6 bases between them. The CDR3 length is 11 residues. DNA of the CDR3: TGCAGTGCTCCAAATTCCTACGAGCAGTACTTC. It is translated as CSAPNSYEQYF.

DNA of the CDR3: TGCGCCAGCAGCTTGGGACAGGGGTTCACTGAAGCTTTCTTT. This encodes CASSLGQGFTEAFF. The V and J genes are TRBV5-1 and TRBJ1-1; 8 nucleotides align to TRBD1. The CDR3 sequence is 14 residues long. The germline CDR1 and CDR2 sequences are SGHRS and YFSETQ. With 0 bases clipped from V and 4 bases from J, the junction kept 2 bases outside the gene matches.

The chain joins TRBV6-1 to TRBJ2-7, with TRBD2 matching 9 bases. The J segment lost 5 bases and the V segment lost 6 bases, leaving 2 bases of the junction unmatched. The V gene's germline CDR1 is MNHNS and CDR2 SASEGT. The length of the CDR3 is 12 residues. CDR3 in DNA: TGTGCCAGCAGGCTAGCGGGAAACGAGCAGTACTTC. It codes for CASRLAGNEQYF.

The genes are TRBV6-1 and TRBJ1-5; D is possibly TRBD1 (6 bases). The germline V gene has CDR1 MNHNS and CDR2 SASEGT. The V end lost 6 bases, the J end lost 6 bases, and 15 bases lay between the germline ends. The CDR3 loop spans 14 amino acids. The CDR3 loop is CASRGTGTGQPQHF. The CDR3 nucleotides are TGTGCCAGCAGGGGAACAGGGACGGGTCAGCCCCAGCATTTT.

The chain recombines TRBV7-9 with TRBJ2-3, with TRBD2 identical over 7 bases. The CDR3 covers 15 residues. Germline CDR1 SEHNR, CDR2 FQNEAQ (reference sequence). The V and J ends lost 3 bases and 8 bases, in that order; junction bases with no gene match: 11. The CDR3 reads CASSLGGGMGATQYF. CDR3 in DNA: TGTGCCAGCAGCTTGGGGGGAGGGATGGGTGCTACGCAGTATTTT. Using reference TRBV7-9 and TRBJ2-3 for the parts outside the CDR3, the full variable domain is DTGVSQNPRHKITKRGQNVTFRCDPISEHNRLYWYRQTLGQGPEFLTYFQNEAQLEKSRLLSDRFSAERPKGSFSTLEIQRTEQGDSAMYLCASSLGGGMGATQYFGPGTRLTVL.

A word on this clone: A read error may account for a junction end that differs from germline. CDR3 nucleotides: TGTGCCATCAGAGAGTCGGGGGGTTTCACAGATACGCAGTATTTT. Protein: CAIRESGGFTDTQYF. J is TRBJ2-3 and V is TRBV10-3; 7 bases align to TRBD2. Germline loops: CDR1 ENHRY, CDR2 SYGVKD. The CDR3 sequence is 15 residues long.

The V and J genes are TRBV7-9 and TRBJ1-2; D might be TRBD1 (5 bases). This CDR3 region has 13 residues. Germline CDR1 is SEHNR and CDR2 is FQNEAQ (reference sequence). The ends were cut back, 5 bases at V and 3 bases at J, with 10 bases in the middle. CDR3 loop: CASSPDSYYGYTF. In nucleotides, the CDR3 is TGTGCCAGCAGCCCCGACAGCTACTATGGCTACACCTTC. Full variable domain (rest looked up from reference TRBV7-9 and TRBJ1-2): DTGVSQNPRHKITKRGQNVTFRCDPISEHNRLYWYRQTLGQGPEFLTYFQNEAQLEKSRLLSDRFSAERPKGSFSTLEIQRTEQGDSAMYLCASSPDSYYGYTFGSGTRLTVV.

The CDR3 DNA sequence: TGTGCCAGCAGGTCCCACCAGGGAGGTAACACTGAAGCTTTCTTT. Encoded protein: CASRSHQGGNTEAFF. This chain joins TRBV28 and TRBJ1-1; D is possibly TRBD1 (5 bases). V was shortened by 6 bases and J by 2 bases, with 16 bases between the two germline ends. Germline loops: CDR1 MDHEN, CDR2 SYDVKM. This CDR3 contains 15 residues.

J is TRBJ2-7 and V is TRBV10-3; possibly TRBD1 for D (6 bases). V was trimmed by 10 bases and J by 2 bases, leaving 15 bases between them. This CDR3 region has 13 residues. Germline V gene lookup returns CDR1 ENHRY and CDR2 SYGVKD. In DNA form, the CDR3 reads TGTGCCAGCAGCGGACAGTTTACCTACGAGCAGTACTTC. Translating it yields CASSGQFTYEQYF.

The V call is TRBV4-1, the J call TRBJ1-5; unclear D gene. Germline V lookup: CDR1 MGHRA, CDR2 YSYEKL. This CDR3 comprises 15 residues. V shed 1 base and J shed 7 bases, with 14 bases lying between them. CDR3 bases: TGCGCCAGCAGCCAAGGGTGGAGGGTAGGCCAGCCCCAGCATTTT. Residues: CASSQGWRVGQPQHF.

V and J are TRBV15 and TRBJ1-5; a weak D match, TRBD1 (5 bases). Between the trimmed V and J ends, which lost 0 bases and 6 bases, there was a span of 12 bases. Germline V gene lookup returns CDR1 LNHNV and CDR2 YYDKDF (reference sequence). The CDR3 is 15 amino acids. This CDR3 is CATSRDQGVGQPQHF. CDR3 DNA: TGTGCCACCAGCAGAGATCAGGGTGTTGGTCAGCCCCAGCATTTT.

This clone was observed a handful of times. The rearrangement joins TRBV11-3 to TRBJ1-2, with D unclear. This CDR3 spans 11 amino acids. Germline assignment: CDR1 SGHNT and CDR2 YENEEA. V lost 4 bases, J lost 8 bases, and 8 bases lay in between. CDR3 sequence (DNA): TGTGCCAGCAGCTCCCTTTGGGGCTACACCTTC. This translates into CASSSLWGYTF.

Only a few counts were recorded for this clone. CDR3 residues: CASRNVRDSPLHF. The CDR3 nucleotides are TGTGCCAGCAGGAACGTAAGGGATTCACCCCTCCACTTT. The V and J genes are TRBV6-5 and TRBJ1-6; D unclear. V lost 6 bases, J lost 8 bases, and 11 bases lay in between. The CDR3 length is 13 residues. Germline values: CDR1 MNHEY, CDR2 SVGAGI.

This clone was counted between two and nine times. The V and J genes are TRBV11-2 and TRBJ2-3; 11 bases agree with TRBD2. The CDR3 sequence is 16 residues long. CDR1 is SGHAT, CDR2 FQNNGV, per germline. Losses at the gene ends were 3 bases for V and 4 bases for J; bases not matched to a gene: 6. In nucleotides, the CDR3 is TGTGCCAGCAGCTTTCAACTGGGACTAGCGGCAGATACGCAGTATTTT. Encoded protein: CASSFQLGLAADTQYF.

This chain links TRBV5-4 with TRBJ2-7, with D possibly matching TRBD1 (6 bases). CDR1 is SGHNT and CDR2 is YYREEE in the germline V gene (reference sequence). V was trimmed by 1 base and J by 7 bases, leaving 12 bases between them. CDR3 length: 13 residues. In nucleotides, the CDR3 is TGTGCCAGCAGCTTGATGGGGGCTCGGGAGCAGTACTTC. Translation gives CASSLMGAREQYF.